These 5 T cell receptor beta chains originate from one sample sequenced in a study of molecular identifiers for immune sequencing clone quantification. One entry per CDR3 protein, called by TCRdb with MiXCR from the PCR reads. The sample lists some 40,000 distinct CDR3 sequences, around a sixth occurring once. The sequenced sample was naive CD8+ T cells from blood, with Jurkat cell RNA spiked in. The subset was: FACS-sorted CD8+CD4-CCR7+CD45RA+ naive T cells. The source of these receptors is a human donor in good health. Some libraries in this study had Jurkat cell RNA spiked in.

In its sample, this clonotype was seen many times. The chain carries TRBV6-2 or TRBV6-3 and TRBJ2-7, with D tentatively TRBD1 (5 bases). The CDR3 extends over 12 amino acids. Between the trimmed V and J ends, which lost 6 bases and 1 base, there was a span of 7 bases. Germline lookup yields CDR1 MNHEY and CDR2 SVGEGT. The CDR3 DNA reads TGTGCCAGCAGCCGACAGTCCTACGAGCAGTACTTC. This translates into CASSRQSYEQYF.

This clonotype was recorded many times. V is TRBV29-1 and J is TRBJ1-1, with 7 bases aligning to TRBD1. Trimming at V came to 3 bases and at J to 4 bases, leaving 5 bases not matched to a gene. The germline gives CDR1 SQVTM, CDR2 ANQGSEA. This CDR3 region has 13 residues. The CDR3 DNA reads as TGCAGCGTTGATGATGGGGACAGCACTGAAGCTTTCTTT. Translating gives CSVDDGDSTEAFF.

The chain employs TRBV3-1 and TRBJ1-4, with 7 bases identical to TRBD1. The junction had 7 bases not matched to a gene; V was cut back by 0 bases and J by 6 bases. The CDR3 covers 16 residues. The germline V gene encodes CDR1 LGHDT and CDR2 YNNKEL (reference sequence). The CDR3 loop is CASSQDDRVAYEKLFF. The CDR3 DNA sequence: TGTGCCAGCAGCCAAGACGACAGGGTGGCCTATGAAAAACTGTTTTTT.

This clonotype was counted at least ten times. The chain is built from TRBV12-3 or TRBV12-4 and TRBJ1-1, with D perhaps TRBD1 (5 bases). With 3 bases removed from V and 8 bases from J, the gap between germline ends came to 10 bases. CDR3 length: 12 residues. DNA of the CDR3: TGTGCCAGCAGTTTTACCCGGACAGAAGCTTTCTTT. It specifies CASSFTRTEAFF.

This clonotype appeared a few times. V gene TRBV11-1 combines with J gene TRBJ2-3, with TRBD2 as a possible D gene (5 bases). The CDR3 contains 17 residues. Germline V lookup: CDR1 SGHAT, CDR2 FQDESV (reference sequence). Trimming shortened V by 5 bases and J by 5 bases, and 23 bases separated the two germline ends. The CDR3, as DNA: TGTGCCAGCAGCCACCGGTCCGGACTGGGGTATGGAGATACGCAGTATTTT. Translated, it gives CASSHRSGLGYGDTQYF.